Below are 10 T cell receptor beta chains sequenced from a single sample in a study of T cells in localized non-small cell lung cancer. Assay used: immunoSEQ multiplex PCR; TCRdb lists only in-frame clones, some missing. The sample records 20,000 to 25,000 clones, around 90% being singletons. The sequences come from peripheral blood, collected before any cancer treatment. The source of these receptors is a male donor at least 60 years old with stage I squamous cell lung carcinoma.

The CDR3: CASSLAGLAGKETQYF. CDR3 bases: TGTGCCAGCAGTTTGGCAGGACTAGCGGGGAAAGAGACCCAGTACTTC. The chain joins TRBV6-5 to TRBJ2-5; 12 nucleotides line up with TRBD2. CDR1 is MNHEY, CDR2 SVGAGI, per germline. The ends lost 4 bases at V and 3 bases at J; junction bases unmatched: 6. There are 16 residues in the CDR3.

The V call is TRBV2, the J call TRBJ2-6; D is ambiguous. The CDR3 has 14 amino acids. CDR1 SNHLY and CDR2 FYNNEI come from the germline V gene. V was cut by 5 bases and J by 4 bases, with 9 bases left in between. The CDR3 nucleotides read TGTGCCAGCAGTAGGGTGGCCGGGGCCAACGTCCTGACTTTC. Protein sequence: CASSRVAGANVLTF.

The chain joins TRBV5-8 to TRBJ1-2; D uncertain. The CDR3 spans 14 residues. With 0 bases removed from V and 4 bases from J, the gap between germline ends came to 10 bases. Germline V gene data show CDR1 as SGHTS and CDR2 as YDEGEE. The CDR3 loop reads CASSLAGQVYGYTF. The CDR3 nucleotides are TGTGCCAGCAGCTTGGCCGGTCAGGTCTATGGCTACACCTTC.

The chain has TRBV6-6 and TRBJ1-1, with TRBD1 matching 9 bases. J lost 4 bases, V lost 4 bases, and 4 bases had no gene match. The germline CDR1 and CDR2 sequences are MNHNY and SVGAGI (reference sequence). This CDR3 is 14 amino acids long. Here the CDR3 DNA reads TGTGCCAGCAGTTCGGACAGGGGCGGCACTGAAGCTTTCTTT. Its protein is CASSSDRGGTEAFF.

The chain carries TRBV5-1 and TRBJ2-2; D call uncertain. Germline V lookup: CDR1 SGHRS, CDR2 YFSETQ. The CDR3 is 13 amino acids. Trimming took off 0 bases at V and 4 bases at J, with 4 bases between the two ends. In DNA, the CDR3 is TGCGCCAGCAGCTTGGACCCCACCGGGGAGCTGTTTTTT. This translates into CASSLDPTGELFF. The full variable domain, rest sourced from reference TRBV5-1 and TRBJ2-2, is KAGVTQTPRYLIKTRGQQVTLSCSPISGHRSVSWYQQTPGQGLQFLFEYFSETQRNKGNFPGRFSGRQFSNSRSEMNVSTLELGDSALYLCASSLDPTGELFFGEGSRLTVL.

The rearrangement links TRBV2 to TRBJ1-1; 7 bases are a match to TRBD1. This CDR3 comprises 14 residues. Germline V gives CDR1 SNHLY, CDR2 FYNNEI. The trim removed 4 bases at V and 1 base at J, leaving 3 bases unmatched. In nucleotides, the CDR3 is TGTGCCAGCAGTGGACAGGGACCGAACACTGAAGCTTTCTTT. Encoded protein: CASSGQGPNTEAFF. The full variable domain, its missing parts supplied by reference TRBV2 and TRBJ1-1, is EPEVTQTPSHQVTQMGQEVILRCVPISNHLYFYWYRQILGQKVEFLVSFYNNEISEKSEIFDDQFSVERPDGSNFTLKIRSTKLEDSAMYFCASSGQGPNTEAFFGQGTRLTVV.

This clone was recorded once. The rearrangement uses TRBV19 and TRBJ1-5, with D unclear. The CDR3 length is 15 residues. V lost 4 bases and J 1 base, leaving 11 bases between the germline ends. Germline CDR1 reads LNHDA; CDR2 reads SQIVND (reference sequence). The CDR3 DNA is TGTGCCAGTAGTACAAGGGTCAACAGCAATCAGCCCCAGCATTTT. Protein sequence: CASSTRVNSNQPQHF.

CDR3 region: CASNRDREFRETQYF. DNA of the CDR3: TGTGCCAGCAACCGGGACAGGGAATTCAGAGAGACCCAGTACTTC. The V gene is TRBV6-6, the J gene TRBJ2-5, with TRBD1 matching over 9 bases. CDR3 length: 15 amino acids. Per the germline V gene, CDR1 is MNHNY and CDR2 is SVGAGI (reference sequence). The V gene end was trimmed by 7 bases and the J gene end by 4 bases; junction bases not matched to a gene: 10.

The chain couples TRBV6-5 to TRBJ2-5; D may be TRBD2 (5 bases). Germline-derived CDR1 and CDR2 are MNHEY and SVGAGI. V lost 6 bases to trimming and J lost 5 bases, with 19 bases between them. The CDR3 runs to 15 residues. DNA for the CDR3: TGTGCCAGCAGGGATACTAGTGGTGAATGGGAGACCCAGTACTTC. This gives the protein CASRDTSGEWETQYF.

This chain connects TRBV5-5 to TRBJ1-2; unclear D gene. The CDR3 sequence is 15 residues long. V was pared by 4 bases and J by 6 bases, with 19 bases between. The germline V gene has CDR1 SGHKS and CDR2 YYEKEE (reference sequence). CDR3 sequence: CASSIDRVTINGYTF. As DNA, the CDR3 is TGTGCCAGCAGCATCGACCGGGTTACTATAAATGGCTACACCTTC.